The present T cell receptor (beta chain) was sequenced within a study of T cells in Graves' hyperthyroidism and ophthalmopathy. Study details: At initial diagnosis, before any treatment had begun, peripheral blood was obtained.

The source material, RNA transcripts, was used to amplify TCR beta CDR3 regions. The TCR CDR3 first-round RT-PCR relied on the HTBI primer set. TCRdb re-called the multiplex PCR reads with MiXCR, one entry per CDR3 protein. The sample consists of 250,000 to 350,000 distinct CDR3 sequences, roughly 22% of them appearing once. For the diagnoses, clinical symptoms, serum thyroxine and TRAb, thyroid ultrasound and orbital computed tomography were used. CDR1 is MNHEY, CDR2 SMNVEV, per germline (reference sequence). The ends lost 4 bases at V and 7 bases at J; junction bases unmatched: 6. The CDR3 consists of 14 residues.

The TCR comes from a man aged 30 to 45 with Graves' ophthalmopathy. Sequencing was carried out using blood. The chain combines TRBV27 with TRBJ1-5, with 8 bases that match TRBD1. The CDR3 reads CASSYQGALQPQHF. The CDR3 coding sequence is TGTGCCAGCAGTTATCAGGGGGCCCTGCAGCCCCAGCATTTT.